One and the same sample provided the 28 T cell receptor beta chains below, sequenced in a study of cytomegalovirus exposure and HLA in healthy donors (TCRdb year 2017). Library preparation employed the immunoSEQ multiplex PCR assay. A mixture of 60 forward primers for TCR Vbeta segments and 13 reverse primers for TCR Jbeta segments was used in the multiplex PCR. TCRdb carries this immuneACCESS record with in-frame sequences only. Its versions omit some clonotypes, under half of them owing to an unresolved V gene in the studies checked, with the rest unexplained. Here the sample has approximately 110,000 clones; under 80% occur a single time. The ten largest account for around 14% of the sample. The sample consisted of PBMCs. The receptor source for this set is an older woman in good health and CMV-seropositive.

This clone was seen a few times. The V call is TRBV19, the J call TRBJ1-6; perhaps TRBD1 as D (6 bases). V lost 6 bases to trimming and J lost 9 bases, with 18 bases between them. The CDR3 length is 15 residues. Per the germline V gene, CDR1 is LNHDA and CDR2 is SQIVND (reference sequence). DNA for the CDR3: TGTGCCAGTAGGCTACAGGGCCCGGGGCGTTCACCCCTCCACTTT. Amino acids: CASRLQGPGRSPLHF.

The chain is built from TRBV10-3 and TRBJ1-2; D unclear. From germline, CDR1 is ENHRY and CDR2 SYGVKD. CDR3 length: 13 amino acids. V lost 4 bases to trimming and J lost 6 bases, with 12 bases between them. CDR3 sequence reads: CAISGRGGNGYTF. CDR3 in DNA: TGTGCCATCAGTGGGAGAGGAGGGAATGGCTACACCTTC.

The V and J genes are TRBV7-9 and TRBJ2-7; D may be TRBD1 (6 bases). V was pared by 5 bases and J by 0 bases, with 14 bases between. This CDR3 region has 15 residues. Germline CDR1 and CDR2: SEHNR and FQNEAQ (reference sequence). The CDR3 sequence: CASSLTRDNSYEQYF. For the CDR3, the DNA is TGTGCCAGCAGCCTTACACGGGACAACTCCTACGAGCAGTACTTC.

This chain connects TRBV12-5 to TRBJ1-1; D unclear. The CDR3 contains 14 residues. The ends were cut back, 3 bases at V and 2 bases at J, with 10 bases in the middle. CDR1 LGHNT and CDR2 FRNRAP come from the germline V gene. In DNA, the CDR3 is TGTGCTAGTGGTTTAGAGGTTTACAACACTGAAGCTTTCTTT. Encoded protein: CASGLEVYNTEAFF. The variable domain in full, completed from reference TRBV12-5 and TRBJ1-1, reads DARVTQTPRHKVTEMGQEVTMRCQPILGHNTVFWYRQTMMQGLELLAYFRNRAPLDDSGMPKDRFSAEMPDATLATLKIQPSEPRDSAVYFCASGLEVYNTEAFFGQGTRLTVV.

The V gene is TRBV11-2, the J gene TRBJ1-2, with D unclear. CDR1 is SGHAT, CDR2 FQNNGV, per germline. This CDR3 has 15 residues. Trimming cost V 0 bases and J 4 bases, with 12 bases left between them. The CDR3 is CASSLDPQVGYGYTF. In DNA, the CDR3 is TGTGCCAGCAGCTTAGATCCGCAGGTTGGCTATGGCTACACCTTC.

The rearrangement joins TRBV14 to TRBJ2-3; 7 nucleotides match TRBD2. Germline lookup yields CDR1 SGHDN and CDR2 FVKESK. The CDR3 loop spans 19 amino acids. V dropped 4 bases and J dropped 3; count of bases not matched to a gene: 19. CDR3 residues: CASSLHGLDGTRYTDTQYF. For the CDR3, the DNA is TGTGCCAGCAGCCTACACGGACTAGACGGGACGCGTTATACAGATACGCAGTATTTT.

V is TRBV11-3 and J is TRBJ2-1; 8 bases agree with TRBD1. The CDR3 loop spans 15 amino acids. Germline assignment: CDR1 SGHNT and CDR2 YENEEA. The junction had 10 bases not matched to a gene; V was cut back by 1 base and J by 11 bases. CDR3 amino acids: CASSLAPGQGNQQFF. The CDR3 DNA sequence: TGTGCCAGCAGCTTAGCCCCCGGACAGGGCAACCAGCAGTTCTTC.

The chain employs TRBV6-5 and TRBJ2-5, with 10 bases aligning to TRBD2. V was clipped by 2 bases and J by 4 bases; unmatched bases: 4. CDR1 is MNHEY, CDR2 SVGAGI, per germline. There are 15 residues in the CDR3. In DNA, the CDR3 is TGTGCCAGCAGTTACGCCGCTAGCGGGGGAGAGACCCAGTACTTC. Amino acids: CASSYAASGGETQYF.

This sequence joins TRBV18 and TRBJ1-4; D not certain. CDR1 and CDR2 from the germline V gene are KGHSH and LQKENI. Trimming took off 6 bases at V and 0 bases at J, with 8 bases between the two ends. The CDR3 has 14 amino acids. The chain's CDR3 is CASSPESTNEKLFF. The CDR3 DNA sequence: TGTGCCAGCTCCCCCGAGTCAACTAATGAAAAACTGTTTTTT.

This chain joins TRBV28 and TRBJ1-2; unclear D gene. Germline CDR1 MDHEN, CDR2 SYDVKM. Trimming took off 6 bases at V and 4 bases at J, with 9 bases between the two ends. The CDR3 runs 12 residues. The CDR3 loop is CASSEGTYGYTF. CDR3 coding DNA: TGTGCCAGCAGCGAGGGCACCTATGGCTACACCTTC.

The rearrangement uses TRBV5-6 and TRBJ1-2; D ambiguous. Germline CDR1 reads SGHDT; CDR2 reads YYEEEE. Between the trimmed V and J ends, which lost 2 bases and 8 bases, there was a span of 7 bases. The CDR3 is 11 amino acids. The CDR3 DNA sequence: TGTGCCAGCAGCTTATCGAGCGGCTACACCTTC. Translating gives CASSLSSGYTF.

About this clone: At one end, the junction sequence differs from germline, possibly due to a read error. The V gene is TRBV7-7, the J gene TRBJ1-1; TRBD1 aligns across 7 bases. The CDR3 sequence is 13 residues long. Germline CDR1 SSHAT, CDR2 FNYEAQ (reference sequence). CDR3 amino acids: CASSPLGQVEAFF. Written as DNA, the CDR3 is TGTGCTAGCAGCCCCCTTGGACAGGTTGAAGCTTTCTTT.

CDR3 in amino acids: CASSQDRILRAHPPNVEKLFF. CDR3 DNA sequence: TGTGCCAGCAGCCAAGATCGCATTTTGAGGGCGCACCCGCCCAATGTGGAAAAACTGTTTTTT. The chain couples TRBV4-2 to TRBJ1-4; D gene ambiguous. Between the trimmed V and J ends, which lost 0 bases and 8 bases, there was a span of 31 bases. The length of the CDR3 is 21 residues. The germline V gene has CDR1 LGHNA and CDR2 YNFKEQ.

The chain recombines TRBV29-1 with TRBJ1-4; tentative D call: TRBD1 (5 bases). V was shortened by 5 bases and J by 0 bases, with 13 bases between the two germline ends. The CDR3 runs to 15 residues. The germline CDR1 and CDR2 sequences are SQVTM and ANQGSEA. CDR3 sequence: CSVCQGAATNEKLFF. CDR3 DNA sequence: TGCAGCGTTTGCCAGGGCGCTGCAACTAATGAAAAACTGTTTTTT.

This chain joins TRBV15 and TRBJ2-7, with TRBD2 as a possible D gene (6 bases). The CDR3 is 14 residues long. Deletions cut 3 bases from V and 4 bases from J, with 13 bases between. Germline loops: CDR1 LNHNV, CDR2 YYDKDF (reference sequence). The CDR3 DNA sequence: TGTGCCACCAGCAGCGCGGGACGGACGTACGAGCAGTACTTC. Amino acids: CATSSAGRTYEQYF.

A few counts support this clone. This chain links TRBV7-2 with TRBJ2-2; possibly TRBD1 for D (6 bases). Germline assignment: CDR1 SGHTA and CDR2 FQGNSA. The CDR3 totals 17 residues. V shed 4 bases and J shed 4 bases, with 19 bases lying between them. The CDR3 here is CASSSTGTFAVTGELFF. In nucleotides, the CDR3 is TGTGCCAGCAGCTCGACTGGGACATTTGCGGTCACCGGGGAGCTGTTTTTT.

This rearrangement joins TRBV4-2 to TRBJ1-3; the D gene is possibly TRBD1 (5 bases). The CDR3 covers 17 residues. Germline V gene data show CDR1 as LGHNA and CDR2 as YNFKEQ. Trimming left V 0 bases short and J 0 bases short, with 12 bases between. This chain's CDR3 is CASSQEKTANSGNTIYF. CDR3 DNA: TGTGCCAGCAGCCAAGAGAAGACAGCCAACTCTGGAAACACCATATATTTT.

V usage is TRBV30 and J usage is TRBJ1-2; no reliable D call. Per the germline V gene, CDR1 is GTSNPN and CDR2 is SVGIG (reference sequence). This CDR3 contains 16 residues. V lost 0 bases, J lost 4 bases, and 18 bases lay in between. The CDR3 protein is CAWSVSSSHVGYGYTF. The CDR3 DNA reads as TGTGCCTGGAGTGTAAGCTCGAGCCACGTCGGCTATGGCTACACCTTC.

The CDR3 spells CASSLSSFSGNTIYF. CDR3 DNA sequence: TGTGCCAGCAGCCTGAGTTCTTTCTCTGGAAACACCATATATTTT. The J gene is TRBJ1-3, the V gene TRBV5-5; D not certain. The CDR3 length is 15 residues. Germline V CDR1 and CDR2: SGHKS, YYEKEE (reference sequence). V shed 4 bases and J shed 0 bases, with 11 bases lying between them.

This clone was counted only a few times. The chain is built from TRBV19 and TRBJ2-7; 12 positions match TRBD1. V dropped 5 bases and J dropped 4; count of bases not matched to a gene: 3. Germline assignment: CDR1 LNHDA and CDR2 SQIVND (reference sequence). This CDR3 has 14 amino acids. CDR3 sequence: CASSPGQGAYEQYF. CDR3 DNA: TGTGCCAGTAGTCCGGGACAGGGGGCATACGAGCAGTACTTC.

CDR3 DNA sequence: TGTGCCACCAGCAGAGACCCCCAGGTGGACACTGAAGCTTTCTTT. Translated, it gives CATSRDPQVDTEAFF. This chain connects TRBV15 to TRBJ1-1; D is unresolved. V lost 0 bases, J lost 3 bases, and 11 bases lay in between. CDR3 length equals 15 residues. The germline V gene has CDR1 LNHNV and CDR2 YYDKDF (reference sequence).

V usage is TRBV6-1 and J usage is TRBJ1-1; 8 bases match TRBD1. Germline CDR1 MNHNS, CDR2 SASEGT. The CDR3 runs 15 residues. The V segment lost 6 bases and the J segment 6 bases; nucleotides outside the gene matches: 12. The CDR3 region is CASRSPTGALSEAFF. DNA of the CDR3: TGTGCCAGCAGATCTCCGACAGGGGCTCTCTCTGAAGCTTTCTTT.

The chain uses TRBV10-3 and TRBJ2-3; 11 bases fit TRBD2. Per germline, CDR1 ENHRY and CDR2 SYGVKD. The V and J ends lost 5 bases and 4 bases, in that order; junction bases with no gene match: 11. The CDR3 runs to 17 residues. CDR3 bases: TGTGCCATCAGTACCACTAGCGGGGGATTAGGGGCAGATACGCAGTATTTT. Its protein product is CAISTTSGGLGADTQYF.

The count of this clone is one. As DNA, the CDR3 is TGTGCCAGCACTCCGGGGGGCCTGAGCACAGATACGCAGTATTTT. Protein product: CASTPGGLSTDTQYF. This chain links TRBV6-9 with TRBJ2-3, with D possibly being TRBD2 (7 bases). This CDR3 has 15 residues. With 7 bases removed from V and 0 bases from J, the gap between germline ends came to 14 bases. Germline V gives CDR1 MNHGY, CDR2 SVAAGI.

V gene TRBV18 combines with J gene TRBJ1-3; D uncertain. Per the germline V gene, CDR1 is KGHSH and CDR2 is LQKENI. With 2 bases removed from V and 0 bases from J, the gap between germline ends came to 11 bases. CDR3 length: 16 residues. CDR3 sequence: CASSPSQAFSGNTIYF. The CDR3 bases are TGTGCCAGCTCACCAAGTCAGGCCTTCTCTGGAAACACCATATATTTT.

This rearrangement joins TRBV25-1 to TRBJ1-6, with TRBD1 identical over 8 bases. The CDR3 is 17 residues long. J lost 7 bases, V lost 0 bases, and 8 bases had no gene match. From germline, CDR1 is MGHDK and CDR2 SYGVNS. The CDR3, as DNA: TGTGCCAGCAGTGAATACGGCAGGGGGCCCCCAAATTCACCCCTCCACTTT. Translated: CASSEYGRGPPNSPLHF.

This chain uses TRBV4-1 with TRBJ2-2, with a possible D match to TRBD1 (5 bases). The germline V and J ends were trimmed by 1 base and 6 bases, with 6 bases remaining between them. The germline V gene has CDR1 MGHRA and CDR2 YSYEKL. This CDR3 has 13 residues. The CDR3, as DNA: TGCGCCAGCAGCCAAGGCAGGGCCGGGGAGCTGTTTTTT. Translated, it gives CASSQGRAGELFF.

The gene calls are TRBV2 and TRBJ2-7; unclear D gene. Looked up from germline, CDR1 is SNHLY and CDR2 is FYNNEI. V gave up 7 bases and J gave up 4 bases, with 5 bases separating them. The CDR3 is made up of 10 amino acids. CDR3 DNA: TGTGCCAGCAAACAGTACGAGCAGTACTTC. Protein sequence: CASKQYEQYF.